One and the same sample provided the 20 T cell receptor beta chains below, sequenced in a study of T cell repertoires in cytomegalovirus infection. These TCRs are of unknown antigen specificity. TCRdb independently ran MiXCR on the reads; one entry per CDR3 protein. The sample contains approximately 43,000 distinct CDR3 sequences, 20% of which appear only once. Specimen: PBMCs, sequenced either directly or after in vitro stimulation (not recorded which). The receptors here all came from a human donor in good health (CMV status not recorded). Some clones in this sample may be carry-over from other donors' samples.

Many counts were recorded for this clonotype. The V and J genes are TRBV7-2 and TRBJ1-2; weak D call: TRBD1 (5 bases). V lost 5 bases to trimming and J lost 2 bases, with 12 bases between them. Germline V gives CDR1 SGHTA, CDR2 FQGNSA. The CDR3 runs 14 residues. The CDR3 here is CASSLEGSNYGYTF. The CDR3 region has the DNA TGTGCCAGCAGCCTCGAGGGGTCGAACTATGGCTACACCTTC. Complete variable domain (other parts from reference TRBV7-2 and TRBJ1-2): GAGVSQSPSNKVTEKGKDVELRCDPISGHTALYWYRQSLGQGLEFLIYFQGNSAPDKSGLPSDRFSAERTGGSVSTLTIQRTQQEDSAVYLCASSLEGSNYGYTFGSGTRLTVV.

Many counts were recorded for this clonotype. This chain connects TRBV7-2 to TRBJ2-3; D is ambiguous. The CDR3 extends over 16 amino acids. CDR1 is SGHTA and CDR2 is FQGNSA in the germline V gene. Trimming removed 3 bases from V and 1 base from J, with 14 bases in between. The CDR3 DNA is TGTGCCAGCAGCTTGAGCCTCCCAGGAGGCACAGATACGCAGTATTTT. Protein product: CASSLSLPGGTDTQYF. The whole variable domain, remainder taken from reference TRBV7-2 and TRBJ2-3, is GAGVSQSPSNKVTEKGKDVELRCDPISGHTALYWYRQSLGQGLEFLIYFQGNSAPDKSGLPSDRFSAERTGGSVSTLTIQRTQQEDSAVYLCASSLSLPGGTDTQYFGPGTRLTVL.

The CDR3 loop reads CASSYPNNEQFF. DNA of the CDR3: TGTGCCAGCAGTTACCCTAACAATGAGCAGTTCTTC. The rearrangement links TRBV6-6 to TRBJ2-1; D not certain. Germline loops: CDR1 MNHNY, CDR2 SVGAGI (reference sequence). This CDR3 spans 12 amino acids. V shed 2 bases and J shed 5 bases, with 4 bases lying between them.

This clonotype was seen only a few times. This chain links TRBV12-3 or TRBV12-4 with TRBJ1-3; D unclear. Trimming shortened V by 2 bases and J by 5 bases, and 10 bases separated the two germline ends. The CDR3 runs to 14 residues. CDR3 nucleotides: TGTGCCAGCAGTTTAAAGTCAGGAAGAAACACCATATATTTT. This gives the protein CASSLKSGRNTIYF.

This chain links TRBV2 with TRBJ1-4; D remains unclear. CDR1 is SNHLY, CDR2 FYNNEI, per germline. Trimming took off 4 bases at V and 7 bases at J, with 10 bases between the two ends. The CDR3 totals 13 residues. CDR3 region: CASSAEATEKLFF. CDR3 bases: TGTGCCAGCAGTGCAGAAGCAACTGAAAAACTGTTTTTT.

The rearrangement joins TRBV19 to TRBJ2-3; D unresolved. The CDR3 totals 11 residues. V dropped 3 bases and J dropped 6 bases, with 4 bases sitting between them. Per germline, CDR1 LNHDA and CDR2 SQIVND (reference sequence). CDR3 sequence (DNA): TGTGCCAGTAGTATCAAGGATACGCAGTATTTT. It yields the protein CASSIKDTQYF.

The chain recombines TRBV10-3 with TRBJ1-2; weak D call: TRBD1 (5 bases). The germline gives CDR1 ENHRY, CDR2 SYGVKD. Trimming shortened V by 2 bases and J by 3 bases, and 13 bases separated the two germline ends. The CDR3 runs to 15 residues. The CDR3 protein is CAISEGRVGHYGYTF. CDR3 DNA sequence: TGTGCCATCAGTGAGGGTCGGGTGGGGCACTATGGCTACACCTTC.

The V call is TRBV12-3 or TRBV12-4, the J call TRBJ1-3; D unresolved. Trimming removed 6 bases from V and 4 bases from J, with 16 bases in between. The CDR3 is 15 amino acids. This CDR3 is CASSTEGNWGNTIYF. The CDR3 DNA reads as TGTGCCAGCAGCACAGAGGGAAACTGGGGAAACACCATATATTTT.

This clonotype was detected a few times. The V and J genes are TRBV10-3 and TRBJ2-7; 12 positions agree with TRBD1. V lost 1 base to trimming and J lost 9 bases; unmatched junction nucleotides: 10. CDR1 ENHRY and CDR2 SYGVKD come from the germline V gene. The CDR3 runs 16 residues. The CDR3 here is CAISEFTGTGGPWQYF. CDR3 bases: TGTGCCATCAGTGAGTTCACCGGGACAGGGGGCCCCTGGCAGTACTTC.

The DNA for the CDR3 is TGTGCCAGCAGTTTACAGGGGAACACCGGGGAGCTGTTTTTT. It specifies CASSLQGNTGELFF. The gene calls are TRBV12-3 or TRBV12-4 and TRBJ2-2; a weak D match, TRBD1 (5 bases). The length of the CDR3 is 14 residues. The V end lost 2 bases, the J end lost 1 base, and 5 bases lay between the germline ends.

This clonotype has ten or more counts. The chain is built from TRBV12-3 or TRBV12-4 and TRBJ2-1, with 8 bases lining up with TRBD2. This CDR3 region has 16 residues. Trimming removed 3 bases from V and 0 bases from J; junction bases left unmatched: 4. The CDR3 DNA is TGTGCCAGCAGTTTGATAAGCGGGAGCTCCTACAATGAGCAGTTCTTC. Its protein product is CASSLISGSSYNEQFF.

This clonotype was seen at least ten times. This chain links TRBV19 with TRBJ2-7; 9 bases align to TRBD2. CDR3 length: 15 residues. The germline CDR1 and CDR2 sequences are LNHDA and SQIVND (reference sequence). With 4 bases clipped from V and 1 base from J, the junction kept 5 bases outside the gene matches. Here the CDR3 DNA reads TGTGCCAGTAGTAGTCAGCGGGGGGCATCCTACGAGCAGTACTTC. It is translated as CASSSQRGASYEQYF.

This clonotype was counted only a few times. This chain links TRBV7-9 with TRBJ2-7, with 7 bases aligning to TRBD2. CDR1 is SEHNR and CDR2 is FQNEAQ in the germline V gene (reference sequence). The V gene end was trimmed by 4 bases and the J gene end by 4 bases; junction bases not matched to a gene: 4. The CDR3 totals 13 residues. The CDR3 spells CASSSRDYYEQYF. The CDR3 DNA reads as TGTGCCAGCAGCTCGAGGGACTATTACGAGCAGTACTTC.

This clonotype was counted ten times or more. V and J are TRBV19 and TRBJ2-7; D may be TRBD1 (5 bases). The germline V and J ends were trimmed by 2 bases and 2 bases, with 13 bases remaining between them. There are 15 residues in the CDR3. The germline V gene encodes CDR1 LNHDA and CDR2 SQIVND (reference sequence). CDR3 DNA: TGTGCCAGTAGTATAAATAGGGGAAGCACCTACGAGCAGTACTTC. It specifies CASSINRGSTYEQYF.

The chain has TRBV7-7 and TRBJ2-2; D may be TRBD2 (5 bases). Germline V CDR1 and CDR2: SSHAT, FNYEAQ (reference sequence). The CDR3 has 14 residues. V gave up 5 bases and J gave up 3 bases, with 10 bases separating them. DNA of the CDR3: TGTGCCAGCAGCATCGGACTGGACACCGGGGAGCTGTTTTTT. Translating gives CASSIGLDTGELFF.

This clonotype was picked up a small number of times. The chain recombines TRBV12-3 or TRBV12-4 with TRBJ2-1; the match to TRBD2 covers 14 bases. V lost 5 bases and J lost 1; bases outside the gene matches: 10. The CDR3 has 19 residues. CDR3 coding DNA: TGTGCCAGCAGTGGGCCGGGACTAGCGGGAGTAATGTCCTACAATGAGCAGTTCTTC. Translation gives CASSGPGLAGVMSYNEQFF.

This clonotype was observed a handful of times. CDR3 loop: CASSLDAGANEQYF. CDR3 DNA sequence: TGTGCCAGCAGCTTAGACGCCGGGGCTAACGAGCAGTACTTC. V is TRBV7-6 and J is TRBJ2-7, with D possibly called TRBD1 or TRBD2 (5 bases each). The germline V gene has CDR1 SGHVS and CDR2 FNYEAQ. V shed 1 base and J shed 5 bases, with 12 bases lying between them. This CDR3 is 14 amino acids long.

Worth noting for this clonotype: Its ends do not fully match the called genes, so a read error is possible. The chain carries TRBV5-3 and TRBJ2-5; TRBD2 might be the D (6 bases). TRBV5-3 is filed as an ORF, its function uncertain. CDR3 length equals 13 residues. The CDR3 bases are TGTGCCAGCAGCTCCGGGAGCCAAGAGACCCAGTACTTC. Translating it yields CASSSGSQETQYF.

The rearrangement uses TRBV4-1 and TRBJ2-1; TRBD2 agrees at 11 bases. With V trimmed by 2 bases and J by 0 bases, 0 bases remained unmatched. The CDR3 length is 16 residues. Per germline, CDR1 MGHRA and CDR2 YSYEKL. The CDR3 DNA sequence: TGCGCCAGCAGCCAAACTAGCGGGGGCTCCTACAATGAGCAGTTCTTC. Its translation is CASSQTSGGSYNEQFF.

The chain employs TRBV12-3 or TRBV12-4 and TRBJ2-3; either TRBD1 or TRBD2 may supply D (6 bases each). The V gene lost 8 bases and the J gene lost 5 bases, with 11 bases spanning the gap. This CDR3 has 12 residues. The DNA of the CDR3 is TGTGCCAGCCGGGGGCTTGTAGATACGCAGTATTTT. As protein: CASRGLVDTQYF.